This TCR beta chain was recorded in a study of T-cell memory formation after mild COVID-19. Study results and limitations: Detection of some responders pre-infection suggested pre-existing cross-reactive memory T cells participated. Contracting clones localized mainly to CM and EM when CD4+ and mainly to EMRA when CD8+.

V lost 1 base, J lost 7 bases, and 12 bases stayed unmatched. The length of the CDR3 is 18 residues. The germline gives CDR1 SGHDN, CDR2 FVKESK. With regard to this clonotype: Its antigen is unidentified.

One entry per CDR3 protein, called by TCRdb with MiXCR from the 5' RACE reads. The table has hundreds of thousands of distinct CDR3 sequences, approximately 15% seen once. The sequencing input was PBMCs or a T cell subset sorted from them (not recorded which). This receptor was taken from a man aged 18 to 29 who had mild COVID-19 (a few samples of this study predate the infection). Cell type and time point are not known. The chain recombines TRBV14 with TRBJ2-1; TRBD2 agrees at 11 bases. For the CDR3, the DNA is TGTGCCAGCAGCCAAGGCGATAGCGGGGGGGCAGTGGGGAATGAGCAGTTCTTC. Protein sequence: CASSQGDSGGAVGNEQFF.